The 28 T cell receptor beta chains listed next were all sequenced from one sample in a study of CD8+CD57+ T cells in acquired aplastic anemia. The study profiled TCR beta VDJ and CDR3 using genomic DNA as template. TCRdb itself ran the reads through MiXCR, one entry per CDR3 protein. Here the sample spans about 470,000 distinct CDR3 sequences, approximately 33% being singletons. Before being chosen for sequencing, patients had shown CD8+CD57+ cell expansion by flow cytometry. The sequenced sample consisted of sorted CD4+, CD8+, or CD8+CD57+ T cells (not recorded which) from PBMCs. The source is a human donor with aplastic anemia.

This clonotype was detected many times. The V gene is TRBV9, the J gene TRBJ2-7, with D tentatively TRBD2 (6 bases). V was shortened by 3 bases and J by 7 bases, with 14 bases between the two germline ends. The germline gives CDR1 SGDLS, CDR2 YYNGEE. CDR3 length: 13 residues. The CDR3 loop is CASSESGPGEQYF. The CDR3 region has the DNA TGTGCCAGCAGCGAGAGCGGGCCAGGGGAGCAGTACTTC.

The V call is TRBV20-1, the J call TRBJ2-7; maybe TRBD1 (6 bases). Trimming removed 0 bases from V and 2 bases from J, with 14 bases in between. CDR1 DFQATT and CDR2 SNEGSKA come from the germline V gene (reference sequence). The CDR3 loop spans 15 amino acids. CDR3 bases: TGCAGTGCTAGAGATAGTAACAGGGCGGCCTACGAGCAGTACTTC. Protein sequence: CSARDSNRAAYEQYF.

This clonotype was detected a few times. The junction shows a germline mismatch at one end, possibly a read error. The V gene is TRBV10-3, the J gene TRBJ1-1; no reliable D call. The CDR3 covers 14 residues. From germline, CDR1 is ENHRY and CDR2 SYGVKD. CDR3 sequence (DNA): TGTGCCAGCAGTGAAGTGGGCAGCTACACTGAAGCTTTCTTT. Its translation: CASSEVGSYTEAFF.

This clonotype was counted many times. V gene TRBV7-6 combines with J gene TRBJ2-1; possible D gene TRBD1, 5 bases. Germline CDR1 and CDR2: SGHVS and FNYEAQ. The CDR3 spans 17 residues. V lost 2 bases, J lost 0 bases, and 14 bases lay in between. CDR3 nucleotide sequence: TGTGCCAGCAGCTTAAGAGACAGCTCAAGCTCCTACAATGAGCAGTTCTTC. Protein: CASSLRDSSSSYNEQFF.

At least ten counts were recorded for this clonotype. This chain joins TRBV7-3 and TRBJ1-2; 7 bases map to TRBD1. Germline CDR1 reads SGHTA; CDR2 reads FQGTGA. The V segment lost 2 bases and the J segment 6 bases; nucleotides outside the gene matches: 3. The CDR3 contains 13 residues. CDR3 loop: CASSLQTGDGYTF. CDR3 nucleotide sequence: TGTGCCAGCAGCTTACAAACAGGGGATGGCTACACCTTC.

This clonotype was recorded at least ten times. The J gene is TRBJ2-3, the V gene TRBV24-1; D remains unclear. V was pared by 3 bases and J by 6 bases, with 6 bases between. Germline-derived CDR1 and CDR2 are KGHDR and SFDVKD. The CDR3 extends over 12 amino acids. The CDR3 DNA follows: TGTGCCACCAGTGATACTGCGGATACGCAGTATTTT. It translates to CATSDTADTQYF.

In its sample, this clonotype was seen many times. CDR3 in amino acids: CSARDQRNSNQPQHF. Written as DNA, the CDR3 is TGCAGTGCTAGAGATCAGCGGAATAGCAATCAGCCCCAGCATTTT. The chain joins TRBV20-1 to TRBJ1-5, with D unresolved. V was pared by 0 bases and J by 0 bases, with 9 bases between. The germline V gene has CDR1 DFQATT and CDR2 SNEGSKA (reference sequence). The CDR3 extends over 15 amino acids.

This clonotype was observed many times. The chain uses TRBV20-1 and TRBJ1-2, with 7 bases aligning to TRBD1. Per the germline V gene, CDR1 is DFQATT and CDR2 is SNEGSKA (reference sequence). The trim removed 3 bases at V and 6 bases at J, leaving 10 bases unmatched. The CDR3 spans 14 residues. Written as DNA, the CDR3 is TGCAGTGCTAGCGAGGACAGGAGGGGGGATGGCTACACCTTC. This translates into CSASEDRRGDGYTF.

CDR3 protein: CASSRDRGVNTEAFF. As DNA, the CDR3 is TGTGCCAGCAGCCGGGACAGAGGGGTGAACACTGAAGCTTTCTTT. The rearrangement links TRBV7-2 to TRBJ1-1; the match to TRBD1 covers 7 bases. CDR1 is SGHTA, CDR2 FQGNSA, per germline. This CDR3 region has 15 residues. The V segment lost 5 bases and the J segment 0 bases; nucleotides outside the gene matches: 6.

The chain combines TRBV10-3 with TRBJ1-2; perhaps TRBD1 as D (6 bases). V shed 6 bases and J shed 4 bases, with 18 bases lying between them. The CDR3 has 15 amino acids. In germline, CDR1 is ENHRY, CDR2 SYGVKD. In DNA, the CDR3 is TGTGCCATCAGACTGAACAGGGAGGGCGTCTATGGCTACACCTTC. Residues: CAIRLNREGVYGYTF.

This clonotype was counted between two and nine times. This rearrangement joins TRBV6-1 to TRBJ2-1; 8 nucleotides align to TRBD2. This CDR3 has 15 amino acids. Germline assignment: CDR1 MNHNS and CDR2 SASEGT. The V segment lost 6 bases and the J segment 0 bases; nucleotides outside the gene matches: 4. DNA for the CDR3: TGTGCCAGCAGGCGGGAGGCGGGCTCCTACAATGAGCAGTTCTTC. Its protein is CASRREAGSYNEQFF.

A single count supports this clonotype. This chain uses TRBV5-1 with TRBJ2-7; TRBD1 matches 10 bases. The CDR3 totals 14 residues. Germline assignment: CDR1 SGHRS and CDR2 YFSETQ. Trimming cost V 4 bases and J 7 bases; bases outside gene matches: 8. This CDR3 is CASSLDRGLREQYF. DNA for the CDR3: TGCGCCAGCAGCCTAGACAGGGGGCTGAGGGAGCAGTACTTC.

This clonotype has ten or more counts. V is TRBV7-2 and J is TRBJ1-2; the match to TRBD1 covers 9 bases. Germline CDR1 is SGHTA and CDR2 is FQGNSA. V lost 1 base to trimming and J lost 3 bases; unmatched junction nucleotides: 3. The CDR3 covers 15 residues. CDR3 nucleotides: TGTGCCAGCAGCTTAGGCACAGGGGGCTACTATGGCTACACCTTC. Its protein product is CASSLGTGGYYGYTF.

On this clonotype: A read error may account for a junction end that differs from germline. J is TRBJ2-2 and V is TRBV29-1; 10 positions agree with TRBD1. Germline CDR1 SQVTM, CDR2 ANQGSEA. The CDR3 runs to 14 residues. CDR3 residues: CGVRRTGGTGELFF. CDR3 nucleotides: TGCGGCGTCCGTCGGACAGGGGGCACCGGGGAGCTGTTTTTT.

A remark on this clonotype: One end of the junction varies from germline; a read error may be responsible. The chain combines TRBV2 with TRBJ1-5, with 7 bases that match TRBD1. Germline V gene lookup returns CDR1 SNHLY and CDR2 FYNNEI. The CDR3 contains 14 residues. The CDR3 region is CARSQGDSNQPQHF. Written as DNA, the CDR3 is TGTGCCCGCAGCCAGGGGGATAGCAATCAGCCCCAGCATTTT.

As to this clonotype: An end of the junction does not agree with germline; a read error may underlie this. The chain recombines TRBV6-1 with TRBJ1-1, with no clear D. The germline CDR1 and CDR2 sequences are MNHNS and SASEGT. CDR3 length: 14 residues. CDR3 DNA: TGTGCCAGCAGTGAAAGCACCACGAACACTGAGGCTTTCTTT. Protein: CASSESTTNTEAFF.

A few counts support this clonotype. V gene TRBV10-3 combines with J gene TRBJ1-2; D perhaps matches TRBD1 (6 bases). The CDR3 runs to 13 residues. The germline V and J ends were trimmed by 10 bases and 12 bases, with 24 bases remaining between them. Germline CDR1 and CDR2: ENHRY and SYGVKD. DNA of the CDR3: TGTGCCAGCAGACAGGACAGCAACTCTGGAAACACCTTC. Its translation is CASRQDSNSGNTF.

This clonotype was detected ten times or more. The CDR3 DNA follows: TGTGCCAGCAGCTGGACGCGGAATGAGCAGTTCTTC. It translates to CASSWTRNEQFF. The rearrangement uses TRBV7-9 and TRBJ2-1, with unresolved D. The CDR3 contains 12 residues. Germline V CDR1 and CDR2: SEHNR, FQNEAQ (reference sequence). V was trimmed by 4 bases and J by 7 bases, leaving 8 bases between them.

This clonotype showed up just a few times. This chain joins TRBV7-2 and TRBJ1-5; D call uncertain. Germline CDR1 reads SGHTA; CDR2 reads FQGNSA. The CDR3 covers 14 residues. V was shortened by 5 bases and J by 7 bases, with 15 bases between the two germline ends. CDR3 residues: CASSPSTVRQPQHF. The CDR3 region has the DNA TGTGCCAGCAGCCCGAGTACGGTACGGCAGCCCCAGCATTTT.

Remarks on this clonotype: A much larger clone is a single base away; this may be a read error. The CDR3 does not close with the conserved phenylalanine or tryptophan, likely indicating a read error. The V gene is TRBV9, the J gene TRBJ1-2, with D possibly TRBD1 on 5 matching bases. The CDR3 totals 14 residues. V shed 3 bases and J shed 7 bases, with 16 bases lying between them. Germline CDR1 reads SGDLS; CDR2 reads YYNGEE. The CDR3 here is CASSANRGARGYTL. The CDR3 DNA reads TGTGCCAGCAGCGCGAATAGGGGCGCCCGTGGCTACACCCTC.

The chain is built from TRBV3-1 and TRBJ2-3; D may match TRBD1 or TRBD2 (6 bases each). V was trimmed by 1 base and J by 9 bases, leaving 11 bases between them. The germline V gene encodes CDR1 LGHDT and CDR2 YNNKEL (reference sequence). This CDR3 comprises 13 residues. CDR3 sequence (DNA): TGTGCCAGCAGCCAAGTTTTAGGGGGGACGCAGTATTTT. Amino acid sequence: CASSQVLGGTQYF.

The table lists this clonotype with a few counts. A much larger clone sits a single nucleotide away, making a read error possible. The chain couples TRBV19 to TRBJ1-2, with D possibly TRBD1 on 5 matching bases. V was pared by 3 bases and J by 2 bases, with 10 bases between. CDR3 size: 14 residues. Germline-derived CDR1 and CDR2 are LNHDA and SQIVND (reference sequence). The CDR3 region has the DNA TGTGCCAGTAGTATCTATGGGGACAACTATGGCTACACCTTC. It yields the protein CASSIYGDNYGYTF. The full variable domain, its missing parts supplied by reference TRBV19 and TRBJ1-2, is DGGITQSPKYLFRKEGQNVTLSCEQNLNHDAMYWYRQDPGQGLRLIYYSQIVNDFQKGDIAEGYSVSREKKESFPLTVTSAQKNPTAFYLCASSIYGDNYGYTFGSGTRLTVV.

This clonotype came up a few times. This rearrangement joins TRBV19 to TRBJ1-2, with 7 bases identical to TRBD1. CDR3 length equals 14 residues. The junction had 9 bases not matched to a gene; V was cut back by 7 bases and J by 4 bases. Germline-derived CDR1 and CDR2 are LNHDA and SQIVND (reference sequence). The CDR3 coding sequence is TGTGCCAGTAATGCGGGGAGACAGGGCTATGGCTACACCTTC. It yields the protein CASNAGRQGYGYTF.

This clonotype was found many times. The chain links TRBV10-1 to TRBJ1-5, with D possibly matching TRBD1 (6 bases). Germline values: CDR1 WNHNN, CDR2 SYGVQD (reference sequence). This CDR3 has 16 residues. Trimming removed 6 bases from V and 0 bases from J, with 15 bases in between. The CDR3 DNA reads as TGCGCCAGCAGCACGGGACATTCGAATAGCAATCAGCCCCAGCATTTT. Translating gives CASSTGHSNSNQPQHF.

This clonotype has at least ten counts. V is TRBV7-2 and J is TRBJ1-2, with D maybe TRBD1 (5 bases). The germline V and J ends were trimmed by 5 bases and 3 bases, with 10 bases remaining between them. CDR1 and CDR2 from the germline V gene are SGHTA and FQGNSA. This CDR3 is built from 13 residues. The DNA for the CDR3 is TGTGCCAGCAGCACCAGGGTTGACTATGGCTACACCTTC. Protein sequence: CASSTRVDYGYTF.

This clonotype was detected ten times or more. CDR3 DNA sequence: TGTGCCAGTAGTATCGGGACAGGGAATGGTAACACCATATATTTT. This sequence encodes CASSIGTGNGNTIYF. V and J are TRBV19 and TRBJ1-3, with 9 bases lining up with TRBD1. CDR3 size: 15 residues. V trimming: 3 bases; J trimming: 7 bases; junction bases outside the gene matches: 7. The germline V gene encodes CDR1 LNHDA and CDR2 SQIVND (reference sequence).

Concerning this clonotype itself: At one boundary the junction diverges from the germline segment, which might be a read error. The genes are TRBV20-1 and TRBJ2-3; D possibly corresponds to TRBD2 (5 bases). In germline, CDR1 is DFQATT, CDR2 SNEGSKA (reference sequence). The CDR3 spans 14 residues. CDR3 DNA sequence: TGCAGTGCTACTCTAGCCCTAAGCACAGATGCGCAGTATTTT. Translating gives CSATLALSTDAQYF.

The chain links TRBV9 to TRBJ2-5; D is undetermined. V was clipped by 4 bases and J by 4 bases, with 17 bases between them. This CDR3 contains 15 residues. CDR1 is SGDLS, CDR2 YYNGEE, per germline. In nucleotides, the CDR3 is TGTGCCAGCAGCCCAGACCCGGCCTTGGGAGAGACCCAGTACTTC. This encodes CASSPDPALGETQYF.